Sequencing of this T cell receptor beta chain was carried out in a study of OX40 agonist ivuxolimab in advanced cancers. The wider study: Three patients responded partially, comprising one with hepatocellular carcinoma and two with cutaneous melanoma.

The assay was immunoSEQ multiplex PCR, and TCRdb's table has in-frame clones only and misses some. The sample carries about 71,000 clones, around 86% recorded once. Concerning this clone itself: Antigen specificity is unknown.

This CDR3 region has 14 residues. Study results and limitations: Compared with others, partial responders at 0.1-3.0 mg/kg displayed clonal expansion among the lowest. Researchers report that CD8+ T cells had, on average, more expanded clones than CD4+.

The sequencing used CD4+ or CD8+ T cells sorted from blood, collected in a trial of the OX40 agonist ivuxolimab. This sequence was found in an adult with an advanced solid tumor such as melanoma, head and neck, liver or kidney cancer. The rearrangement joins TRBV12-2 to TRBJ2-7. TRBV12-2 is flagged as a pseudogene. The CDR3: CASRYRVHSYEQYF. DNA of the CDR3: TGTGCAAGTCGGTATAGGGTACATTCCTACGAGCAGTACTTC.